The rows below give T cell receptor beta chains drawn from one sample of a study of blood T cell repertoires in COVID-19. The method was immunoSEQ multiplex PCR; TCRdb's version includes in-frame clones alone and lacks a portion of them. Among under 250,000 clones listed, roughly 81% were seen once. Sequenced material: peripheral blood. The receptors stem from a man aged 45 to 65 with acute or convalescent COVID-19. Both conserved end residues are part of each CDR3. Fields, in order: clone size, CDR3 length, V gene, J gene, D gene, CDR3 protein, CDR3 DNA. The D gene is left open where the match is weak. Size is omitted from some rows. Given values are once, few, many or a class for expanded clones.

size: -
length: 14
V: TRBV2
J: TRBJ2-3
D: -
CDR3: CASSEPSGTDTQYF
DNA: TGTGCCAGCAGTGAACCCTCAGGGACAGATACGCAGTATTTT

size: -
length: 16
V: TRBV27
J: TRBJ2-2
D: TRBD2
CDR3: CASSPRLRGGIGELFF
DNA: TGTGCCAGCAGTCCGAGACTACGGGGGGGCATCGGGGAGCTGTTTTTT

size: -
length: 14
V: TRBV10-3
J: TRBJ2-3
D: -
CDR3: CAIRATLSTDTQYF
DNA: TGTGCCATCAGAGCAACTCTGAGCACAGATACGCAGTATTTT

size: -
length: 17
V: TRBV5-4
J: TRBJ1-1
D: TRBD1
CDR3: CASSLPPSTGPNTEAFF
DNA: TGTGCCAGCAGCTTGCCCCCTTCGACAGGGCCGAACACTGAAGCTTTCTTT

size: -
length: 15
V: TRBV7-9
J: TRBJ1-6
D: TRBD1
CDR3: CASSLQGGANSPLHF
DNA: TGTGCCAGCAGCTTACAAGGGGGCGCGAATTCACCCCTCCACTTT

size: -
length: 16
V: TRBV10-3
J: TRBJ1-2
D: TRBD1
CDR3: CAISEAGTGSNYGYTF
DNA: TGTGCCATCAGTGAGGCCGGGACAGGGAGTAATTATGGCTACACCTTC

size: -
length: 13
V: TRBV14
J: TRBJ1-1
D: TRBD1
CDR3: CASSGQPNTEAFF
DNA: TGTGCCAGCTCGGGACAGCCGAACACTGAAGCTTTCTTT

size: -
length: 14
V: TRBV29-1
J: TRBJ2-1
D: TRBD2
CDR3: CSVEGLADYNEQFF
DNA: TGCAGCGTCGAGGGACTAGCGGACTACAATGAGCAGTTCTTC

size: few
length: 17
V: TRBV24-1
J: TRBJ2-2
D: TRBD1
CDR3: CATSDPRGDRGTGELFF
DNA: TGTGCCACCAGTGATCCTCGAGGGGACAGGGGAACCGGGGAGCTGTTTTTT

size: -
length: 15
V: TRBV27
J: TRBJ2-7
D: TRBD2
CDR3: CASSLSSGRAYEQYF
DNA: TGTGCCAGCAGTTTGAGTAGCGGGAGGGCCTACGAGCAGTACTTC

size: -
length: 13
V: TRBV6-5
J: TRBJ1-1
D: -
CDR3: CASTQQENTEAFF
DNA: TGTGCCAGCACCCAACAGGAGAACACTGAAGCTTTCTTT

size: -
length: 17
V: TRBV11-2
J: TRBJ1-6
D: TRBD1
CDR3: CASSLVAGQARNSPLHF
DNA: TGTGCCAGCAGCTTAGTGGCGGGACAGGCTCGGAATTCACCCCTCCACTTT

size: once
length: 11
V: TRBV2
J: TRBJ1-2
D: -
CDR3: CASTRIYGYTF
DNA: TGTGCCAGCACCAGGATCTATGGCTACACCTTC

size: -
length: 14
V: TRBV9
J: TRBJ1-1
D: TRBD1
CDR3: CASSFVTGGTEAFF
DNA: TGTGCCAGCAGCTTCGTGACAGGGGGCACTGAAGCTTTCTTT

size: -
length: 14
V: TRBV7-8
J: TRBJ1-2
D: -
CDR3: CASSLGRVEYGYTF
DNA: TGTGCCAGCAGTTTAGGGCGGGTGGAGTATGGCTACACCTTC

size: few
length: 13
V: TRBV3-1/TRBV3-2
J: TRBJ1-1
D: -
CDR3: CASSQGQNTEAFF
DNA: TGTGCCAGCAGCCAGGGACAGAACACTGAAGCTTTCTTT

size: -
length: 17
V: TRBV3-1/TRBV3-2
J: TRBJ2-2
D: TRBD2
CDR3: CASSPVVTSGVTGELFF
DNA: TGTGCCAGCAGCCCGGTAGTGACTAGCGGTGTTACCGGGGAGCTGTTTTTT

size: once
length: 16
V: TRBV3-1/TRBV3-2
J: TRBJ1-3
D: -
CDR3: CASSQDRQGWGNTIYF
DNA: TGTGCCAGCAGCCAAGATAGGCAGGGGTGGGGAAACACCATATATTTT

size: -
length: 17
V: TRBV5-1
J: TRBJ2-2
D: TRBD1
CDR3: CASSLASGGSDTGELFF
DNA: TGCGCCAGCAGCTTGGCCTCAGGGGGCTCGGACACCGGGGAGCTGTTTTTT

size: -
length: 14
V: TRBV7-2
J: TRBJ2-5
D: -
CDR3: CASSAGGAFETQYF
DNA: TGTGCCAGCAGCGCTGGGGGCGCGTTTGAGACCCAGTACTTC

size: -
length: 13
V: TRBV19
J: TRBJ2-7
D: -
CDR3: CASSMRTAYEQYF
DNA: TGTGCCAGTAGTATGAGAACAGCCTACGAGCAGTACTTC

size: -
length: 13
V: TRBV6-2/TRBV6-3
J: TRBJ2-7
D: TRBD1
CDR3: CASSEQGFGEQYF
DNA: TGTGCCAGCAGCGAACAGGGGTTTGGCGAGCAGTACTTC

size: -
length: 13
V: TRBV9
J: TRBJ2-7
D: -
CDR3: CASSPQSGVEQYF
DNA: TGTGCCAGCAGCCCTCAGTCAGGGGTCGAGCAGTACTTC

size: -
length: 15
V: TRBV7-9
J: TRBJ1-4
D: TRBD1
CDR3: CASSFRTGHNEKLFF
DNA: TGTGCCAGCAGTTTCAGGACAGGCCATAATGAAAAACTGTTTTTT

size: -
length: 15
V: TRBV6-5
J: TRBJ2-7
D: TRBD1
CDR3: CASSSNRGPPYEQYF
DNA: TGTGCCAGCAGTTCGAACAGGGGACCCCCCTACGAGCAGTACTTC

size: -
length: 18
V: TRBV11-3
J: TRBJ2-5
D: -
CDR3: CASSLGGWGSTREETQYF
DNA: TGTGCCAGCAGCCTAGGCGGGTGGGGTTCTACCCGGGAGGAGACCCAGTACTTC

size: -
length: 15
V: TRBV6-1
J: TRBJ2-1
D: TRBD2
CDR3: CASSDVLAGGGEQFF
DNA: TGTGCCAGCAGTGACGTTCTAGCGGGAGGGGGGGAGCAGTTCTTC

size: -
length: 15
V: TRBV18
J: TRBJ1-6
D: TRBD1
CDR3: CASSPIQGVDSPLHF
DNA: TGTGCCAGCTCACCAATCCAGGGGGTTGATTCACCCCTCCACTTT

size: -
length: 17
V: TRBV4-1
J: TRBJ1-3
D: -
CDR3: CASSQPPGQNSGNTIYF
DNA: TGCGCCAGCAGCCAACCCCCGGGACAAAACTCTGGAAACACCATATATTTT

size: -
length: 16
V: TRBV18
J: TRBJ2-4
D: TRBD1
CDR3: CASSPRAGTGGNIQYF
DNA: TGTGCCAGCTCACCAAGGGCTGGGACAGGGGGAAACATTCAGTACTTC

size: -
length: 15
V: TRBV29-1
J: TRBJ2-5
D: -
CDR3: CSVERQGKEEETQYF
DNA: TGCAGCGTTGAAAGGCAGGGTAAGGAAGAAGAGACCCAGTACTTC

size: -
length: 16
V: TRBV13
J: TRBJ1-1
D: -
CDR3: CASSLGLIAREGEAFF
DNA: TGTGCCAGCAGCTTAGGCCTCATCGCCCGGGAGGGTGAAGCTTTCTTT

size: -
length: 13
V: TRBV6-5
J: TRBJ2-1
D: -
CDR3: CASSSGFYNEQFF
DNA: TGTGCCAGCAGTTCCGGGTTCTACAATGAGCAGTTCTTC

size: -
length: 18
V: TRBV6-2/TRBV6-3
J: TRBJ2-1
D: TRBD1
CDR3: CASSNRRTGGDPYNEQFF
DNA: TGTGCCAGCAGTAACCGTCGGACAGGGGGCGATCCCTACAATGAGCAGTTCTTC

size: -
length: 17
V: TRBV5-4
J: TRBJ2-2
D: TRBD2
CDR3: CASTLGFSGTVTGELFF
DNA: TGTGCCAGCACCCTCGGATTTAGCGGGACCGTCACCGGGGAGCTGTTTTTT

size: -
length: 14
V: TRBV5-4
J: TRBJ2-1
D: -
CDR3: CASSPTLGRNEQFF
DNA: TGTGCCAGCAGCCCGACACTAGGTCGGAATGAGCAGTTCTTC